The subject of this entry is one T cell receptor beta chain. Antigen: not known. Version v3.0 of the immunoSEQ assay was performed at survey level. Researchers set sequencing to target roughly 35,000-50,000 T-cell genomes per sample. Sequencing was performed with immunoSEQ multiplex PCR; in TCRdb, only in-frame clones are kept and a portion is missing. Here the sample spans roughly 20,000 clones, roughly four fifths being singletons. Treatment locations for all participants with HIV were in the United States. The data were obtained in a study of long-term antiretroviral therapy in people with HIV. The germline CDR1 and CDR2 sequences are DFQATT and SNEGSKA (reference sequence). V was shortened by 2 bases and J by 3 bases, with 4 bases between the two germline ends. This CDR3 is built from 11 residues. Study results and caveats: Spans of CDR3 length were tighter for HIV repertoires than for controls.

The gene calls are TRBV20-1 and TRBJ1-1; D is undetermined. The TCR originated in a man aged 25 to 40 with HIV. Sample: unsorted PBMCs, taken 1.5 years after starting antiretroviral therapy. As DNA, the CDR3 is TGCAGTGCTAGACCCCACACTGAAGCTTTCTTT. It yields the protein CSARPHTEAFF.